The 18 T cell receptor beta chains in this list originate from one sample, sequenced in a study of identical twins. Each CDR3 protein gets one entry after TCRdb re-called the 5' RACE reads with MiXCR. The sample records approximately 630,000 distinct CDR3 sequences, just over 7% being singletons. These data were likewise used in another study, on yellow fever vaccine responses in identical twins.

Sample: PBMCs. These receptors were taken from a woman between 18 and 29 years old in good health.

This clonotype was seen at least ten times. The genes are TRBV7-9 and TRBJ2-3, with D hard to call. V lost 2 bases and J lost 6, with 18 bases in between. The CDR3 extends over 16 amino acids. Germline CDR1 and CDR2: SEHNR and FQNEAQ (reference sequence). This CDR3 is CASSLRRPELWDTQYF. DNA of the CDR3: TGTGCCAGCAGCTTACGGCGGCCTGAGCTATGGGATACGCAGTATTTT.

This clonotype came up many times. The genes are TRBV12-3 or TRBV12-4 and TRBJ1-1, with TRBD1 matching 7 bases. V was clipped by 6 bases and J by 6 bases; unmatched bases: 7. This CDR3 is built from 13 residues. DNA for the CDR3: TGTGCCAGCAGCCCACAGGGGAATGCTGAAGCTTTCTTT. Translation gives CASSPQGNAEAFF.

This chain links TRBV11-2 with TRBJ2-1; D is unresolved. The CDR3 extends over 14 amino acids. Trimming left V 1 base short and J 4 bases short, with 8 bases between. The germline V gene has CDR1 SGHAT and CDR2 FQNNGV. Here the CDR3 reads CASSLGDTYNEQFF. The CDR3 DNA sequence: TGTGCCAGCAGCTTAGGAGACACATACAATGAGCAGTTCTTC.

The chain couples TRBV6-5 to TRBJ2-2, with D perhaps TRBD1 (5 bases). The CDR3 contains 12 residues. Deletions cut 7 bases from V and 7 bases from J, with 10 bases between. Germline CDR1 is MNHEY and CDR2 is SVGAGI. The CDR3 DNA follows: TGTGCCAGCAATCAGGGCGTCGGGGAGCTGTTTTTT. Its translation is CASNQGVGELFF.

This clonotype was found a few times. The chain combines TRBV21-1 with TRBJ2-3; TRBD2 was called by the table and not checked on the DNA. TRBV21-1 is reported as a pseudogene. The CDR3 is 13 amino acids. The CDR3 DNA follows: TGTGCCAGCAGCAAAAGGGAGGCCGATACGCAGTATTTT. Its translation: CASSKREADTQYF.

This chain uses TRBV29-1 with TRBJ1-2, with D unresolved. The CDR3 totals 12 residues. The germline gives CDR1 SQVTM, CDR2 ANQGSEA. With 2 bases removed from V and 6 bases from J, the gap between germline ends came to 10 bases. This CDR3 reads CSVEYSGDGYTF. The DNA for the CDR3 is TGCAGCGTTGAATATTCCGGGGATGGCTACACCTTC.

This clonotype was found many times. This chain uses TRBV25-1 with TRBJ2-7; 9 bases map to TRBD1. The CDR3 has 15 residues. V lost 5 bases to trimming and J lost 8 bases; unmatched junction nucleotides: 13. CDR1 and CDR2 (germline): MGHDK, SYGVNS. This CDR3 reads CASSTPGTGKGQQYF. The CDR3, as DNA: TGTGCCAGCAGTACTCCCGGGACAGGGAAGGGGCAGCAGTACTTC.

The chain recombines TRBV5-1 with TRBJ1-1; the D gene is possibly TRBD1 (6 bases). Germline V gene lookup returns CDR1 SGHRS and CDR2 YFSETQ. With 0 bases removed from V and 2 bases from J, the gap between germline ends came to 17 bases. The CDR3 totals 17 residues. The CDR3 DNA reads as TGCGCCAGCAGCTTGGGTGGGACTGTGGGGGCAAACACTGAAGCTTTCTTT. The encoded protein is CASSLGGTVGANTEAFF.

This clonotype has only a few counts. The gene calls are TRBV5-5 and TRBJ2-5; D remains ambiguous. The germline CDR1 and CDR2 sequences are SGHKS and YYEKEE (reference sequence). This CDR3 is 15 amino acids long. Between the trimmed V and J ends, which lost 3 bases and 2 bases, there was a span of 14 bases. The CDR3 loop is CASSSLGWVQETQYF. CDR3 sequence (DNA): TGTGCCAGCAGCTCCCTGGGGTGGGTTCAAGAGACCCAGTACTTC.

The chain uses TRBV7-9 and TRBJ2-5; D assignment may be TRBD1 or TRBD2 (5 bases each). The CDR3 runs to 16 residues. The ends were cut back, 3 bases at V and 5 bases at J, with 19 bases in the middle. The germline CDR1 and CDR2 sequences are SEHNR and FQNEAQ (reference sequence). The CDR3 bases are TGTGCCAGCAGCTTTCGGGGCAGCACGGAGAGGGAGACCCAGTACTTC. This gives the protein CASSFRGSTERETQYF.

V gene TRBV11-2 combines with J gene TRBJ2-5, with a possible D match to TRBD2 (5 bases). V gave up 3 bases and J gave up 0 bases, with 11 bases separating them. There are 15 residues in the CDR3. Germline V gives CDR1 SGHAT, CDR2 FQNNGV. Written as DNA, the CDR3 is TGTGCCAGCAGCTTGACTACCACGAACCAAGAGACCCAGTACTTC. Translated: CASSLTTTNQETQYF.

This clonotype occurred a few times. The chain joins TRBV5-1 to TRBJ1-1; D perhaps matches TRBD1 (6 bases). Germline V gene lookup returns CDR1 SGHRS and CDR2 YFSETQ. V lost 2 bases and J lost 5, with 13 bases in between. This CDR3 spans 14 amino acids. The CDR3 DNA reads TGCGCCAGCAGCTTCGGGGTCCAGGGGACTGAAGCTTTCTTT. It codes for CASSFGVQGTEAFF.

In its sample, this clonotype was seen a few times. A much larger clone lies a single base off, so this may be a read error. The chain joins TRBV18 to TRBJ1-1, with unresolved D. CDR3 length: 13 amino acids. Germline V CDR1 and CDR2: KGHSH, LQKENI. Between the trimmed V and J ends, which lost 2 bases and 1 base, there was a span of 5 bases. The CDR3 DNA sequence: TGTGCCAGCTCACCAAACAGGAACACTGAAGCTTTCTTT. This codes for CASSPNRNTEAFF.

This clonotype was detected ten times or more. The chain links TRBV5-1 to TRBJ1-2; the D gene is possibly TRBD1 (5 bases). The CDR3 extends over 17 amino acids. Germline V gene data show CDR1 as SGHRS and CDR2 as YFSETQ. V lost 4 bases, J lost 2 bases, and 21 bases lay in between. The CDR3 bases are TGCGCCAGCAGCCCGAGGGGCCCCTGGACCTCCAACTATGGCTACACCTTC. It specifies CASSPRGPWTSNYGYTF. Filled out from reference TRBV5-1 and TRBJ1-2, the complete variable domain reads KAGVTQTPRYLIKTRGQQVTLSCSPISGHRSVSWYQQTPGQGLQFLFEYFSETQRNKGNFPGRFSGRQFSNSRSEMNVSTLELGDSALYLCASSPRGPWTSNYGYTFGSGTRLTVV.

The table lists this clonotype with many counts. This chain connects TRBV18 to TRBJ2-3; 8 positions match TRBD2. The germline V gene has CDR1 KGHSH and CDR2 LQKENI. CDR3 length: 15 amino acids. V trimming: 3 bases; J trimming: 3 bases; junction bases outside the gene matches: 5. The DNA of the CDR3 is TGTGCCAGCTCACCCAGCGGGAGTTTAACAGATACGCAGTATTTT. Its translation is CASSPSGSLTDTQYF.

The gene calls are TRBV28 and TRBJ2-3, with 9 nucleotides matching TRBD1. Germline V gene sequence: CDR1 MDHEN, CDR2 SYDVKM. After removal of 5 bases from V and 3 bases from J, the junction contained 9 bases not matched to a gene. The CDR3 length is 16 residues. CDR3 nucleotides: TGTGCCAGCAGTAGTCCCGGGACAGGGAAAACAGATACGCAGTATTTT. It translates to CASSSPGTGKTDTQYF. The variable domain in full, with the rest retrieved from reference TRBV28 and TRBJ2-3, is DVKVTQSSRYLVKRTGEKVFLECVQDMDHENMFWYRQDPGLGLRLIYFSYDVKMKEKGDIPEGYSVSREKKERFSLILESASTNQTSMYLCASSSPGTGKTDTQYFGPGTRLTVL.

This clonotype was seen at least ten times. V usage is TRBV20-1 and J usage is TRBJ2-3; 7 bases are a match to TRBD1. The CDR3 runs 13 residues. Germline V lookup: CDR1 DFQATT, CDR2 SNEGSKA (reference sequence). V gave up 6 bases and J gave up 3 bases; unmatched junction bases: 6. CDR3 coding DNA: TGCAGTGCAAACAGGGGCGATACAGATACGCAGTATTTT. The encoded protein is CSANRGDTDTQYF.

The chain combines TRBV2 with TRBJ2-1, with 10 bases identical to TRBD2. Germline lookup yields CDR1 SNHLY and CDR2 FYNNEI. CDR3 length equals 15 residues. After removal of 7 bases from V and 5 bases from J, the junction contained 8 bases not matched to a gene. The CDR3 reads CASKVGLAENNEQFF. The CDR3 nucleotides read TGTGCCAGCAAAGTAGGACTAGCGGAAAACAATGAGCAGTTCTTC.